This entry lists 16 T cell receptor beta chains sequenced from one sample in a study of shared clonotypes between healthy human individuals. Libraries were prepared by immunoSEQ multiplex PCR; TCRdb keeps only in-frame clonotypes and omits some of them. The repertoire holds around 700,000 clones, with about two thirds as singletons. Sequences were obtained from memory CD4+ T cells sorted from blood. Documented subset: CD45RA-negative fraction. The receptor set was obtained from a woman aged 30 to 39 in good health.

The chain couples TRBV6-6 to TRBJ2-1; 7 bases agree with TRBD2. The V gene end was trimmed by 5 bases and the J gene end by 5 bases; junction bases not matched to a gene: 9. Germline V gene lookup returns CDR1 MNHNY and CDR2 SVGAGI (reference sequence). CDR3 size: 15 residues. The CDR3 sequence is CASSPHGTTNNEQFF. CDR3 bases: TGTGCCAGCAGTCCCCACGGGACTACGAACAATGAGCAGTTCTTC.

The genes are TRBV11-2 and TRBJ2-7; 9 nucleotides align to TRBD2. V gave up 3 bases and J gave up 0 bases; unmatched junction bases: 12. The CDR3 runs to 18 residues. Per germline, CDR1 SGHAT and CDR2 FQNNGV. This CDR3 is CASSFAQGKTSGSYEQYF. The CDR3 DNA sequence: TGTGCCAGCAGCTTCGCTCAAGGGAAGACTAGCGGCTCCTACGAGCAGTACTTC.

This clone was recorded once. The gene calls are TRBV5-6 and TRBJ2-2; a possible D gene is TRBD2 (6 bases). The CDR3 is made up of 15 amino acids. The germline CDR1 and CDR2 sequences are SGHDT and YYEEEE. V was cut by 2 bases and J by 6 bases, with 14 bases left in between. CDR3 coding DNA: TGTGCCAGCAGCTTAGTGTCTAGCGTCGCCGGGGAGCTGTTTTTT. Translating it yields CASSLVSSVAGELFF. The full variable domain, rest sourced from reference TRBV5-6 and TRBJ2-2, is DAGVTQSPTHLIKTRGQQVTLRCSPKSGHDTVSWYQQALGQGPQFIFQYYEEEERQRGNFPDRFSGHQFPNYSSELNVNALLLGDSALYLCASSLVSSVAGELFFGEGSRLTVL.

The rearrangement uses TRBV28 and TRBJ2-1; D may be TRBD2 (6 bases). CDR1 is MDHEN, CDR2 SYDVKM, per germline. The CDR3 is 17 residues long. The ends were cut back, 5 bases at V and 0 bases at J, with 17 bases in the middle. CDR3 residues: CASSPALARSSYNEQFF. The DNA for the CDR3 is TGTGCCAGCAGTCCAGCGCTAGCGCGCAGCTCCTACAATGAGCAGTTCTTC.

In nucleotides, the CDR3 is TGTGCCAGCAGCTTCCGACAGGGAGCCGAAGCTTTCTTT. It specifies CASSFRQGAEAFF. The genes are TRBV7-9 and TRBJ1-1; 7 bases fit TRBD1. The CDR3 runs to 13 residues. Losses at the gene ends were 3 bases for V and 8 bases for J; bases not matched to a gene: 6. Germline CDR1 is SEHNR and CDR2 is FQNEAQ (reference sequence).

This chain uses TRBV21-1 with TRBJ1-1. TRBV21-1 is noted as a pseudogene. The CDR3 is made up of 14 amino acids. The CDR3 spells CASSTTQCGGGAFF. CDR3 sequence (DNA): TGTGCCAGCAGCACCACCCAGTGCGGGGGGGGAGCTTTCTTT.

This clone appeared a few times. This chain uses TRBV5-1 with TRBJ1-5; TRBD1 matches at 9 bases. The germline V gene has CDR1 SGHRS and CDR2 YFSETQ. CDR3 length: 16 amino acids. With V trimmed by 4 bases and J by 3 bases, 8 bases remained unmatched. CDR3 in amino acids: CASSPSGTGINQPQHF. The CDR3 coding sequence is TGCGCCAGCAGCCCATCCGGGACAGGGATCAATCAGCCCCAGCATTTT.

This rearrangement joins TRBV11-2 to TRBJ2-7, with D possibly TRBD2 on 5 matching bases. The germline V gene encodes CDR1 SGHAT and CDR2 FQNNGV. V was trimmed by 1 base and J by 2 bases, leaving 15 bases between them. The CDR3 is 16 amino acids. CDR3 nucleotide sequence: TGTGCCAGCAGCTTAGTCCATGGAGGAGGACCCTACGAGCAGTACTTC. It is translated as CASSLVHGGGPYEQYF.

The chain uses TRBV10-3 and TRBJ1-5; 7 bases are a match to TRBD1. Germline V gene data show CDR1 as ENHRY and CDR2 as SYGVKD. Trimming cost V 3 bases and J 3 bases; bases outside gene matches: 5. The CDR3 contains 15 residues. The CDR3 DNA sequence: TGTGCCATCAGTGATCAACAGGGGCTCAATCAGCCCCAGCATTTT. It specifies CAISDQQGLNQPQHF.

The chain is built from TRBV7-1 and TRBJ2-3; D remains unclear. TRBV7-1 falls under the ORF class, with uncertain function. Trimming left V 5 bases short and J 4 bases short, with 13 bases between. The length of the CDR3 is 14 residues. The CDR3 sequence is CASSHSALADTQYF. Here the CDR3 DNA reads TGTGCCAGCAGCCACAGCGCCCTCGCAGATACGCAGTATTTT.

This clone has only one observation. The CDR3 bases are TGTGCCAGCAGGCCCGGACAGATACCAGATACGCAGTATTTT. Translating gives CASRPGQIPDTQYF. The rearrangement links TRBV2 to TRBJ2-3, with D possibly TRBD1 on 6 matching bases. V was pared by 6 bases and J by 4 bases, with 14 bases between. Germline CDR1 and CDR2: SNHLY and FYNNEI. The CDR3 covers 14 residues.

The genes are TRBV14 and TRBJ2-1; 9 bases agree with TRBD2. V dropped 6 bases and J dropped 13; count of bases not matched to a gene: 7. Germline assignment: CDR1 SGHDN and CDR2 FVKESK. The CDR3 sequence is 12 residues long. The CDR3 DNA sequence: TGTGCCAGCAGTCTCATAGCGGGAGTCCAGTTCTTC. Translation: CASSLIAGVQFF. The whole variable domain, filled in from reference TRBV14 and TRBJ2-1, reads EAGVTQFPSHSVIEKGQTVTLRCDPISGHDNLYWYRRVMGKEIKFLLHFVKESKQDESGMPNNRFLAERTGGTYSTLKVQPAELEDSGVYFCASSLIAGVQFFGPGTRLTVL.

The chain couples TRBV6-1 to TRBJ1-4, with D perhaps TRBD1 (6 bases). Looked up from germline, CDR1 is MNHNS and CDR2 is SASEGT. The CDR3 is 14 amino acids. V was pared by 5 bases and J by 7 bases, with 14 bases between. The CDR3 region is CASSQTGSSEKLFF. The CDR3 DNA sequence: TGTGCCAGCAGTCAAACAGGGAGTTCTGAAAAACTGTTTTTT.

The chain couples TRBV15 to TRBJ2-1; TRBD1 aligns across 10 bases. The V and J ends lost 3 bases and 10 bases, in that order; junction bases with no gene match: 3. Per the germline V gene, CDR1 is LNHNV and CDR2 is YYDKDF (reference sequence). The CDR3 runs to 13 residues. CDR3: CATSRTGGEEQFF. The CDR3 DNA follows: TGTGCCACCAGCAGGACAGGGGGCGAAGAGCAGTTCTTC.

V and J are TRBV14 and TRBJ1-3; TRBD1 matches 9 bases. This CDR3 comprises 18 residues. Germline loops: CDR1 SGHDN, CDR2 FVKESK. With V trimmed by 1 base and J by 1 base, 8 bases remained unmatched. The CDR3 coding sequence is TGTGCCAGCAGCCAAGGGCCCGGTGGGACAGGGTCTGGAAACACCATATATTTT. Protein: CASSQGPGGTGSGNTIYF.

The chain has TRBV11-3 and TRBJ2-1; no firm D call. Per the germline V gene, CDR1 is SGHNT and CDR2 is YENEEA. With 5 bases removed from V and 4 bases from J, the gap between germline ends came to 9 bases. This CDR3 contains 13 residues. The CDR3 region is CASSRGEYNEQFF. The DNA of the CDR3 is TGTGCCAGCAGCCGAGGCGAATACAATGAGCAGTTCTTC.